Presented here are 6 T cell receptor beta chains from one specimen sequenced in a study of T cell responses to AZD1222 COVID-19 vaccine. The protocol was immunoSEQ multiplex PCR, while the TCRdb copy is restricted to in-frame clones and leaves out a portion. Here the sample spans tens of thousands of clones, about 89% being singletons. Sequences were derived from peripheral blood, sampled 28 days after the second AZD1222 dose. These receptors came from an adult who received the AZD1222 COVID-19 vaccine.

This clone occurred a few times. This chain links TRBV5-1 with TRBJ2-3; D gene ambiguous. CDR1 and CDR2 (germline): SGHRS, YFSETQ. This CDR3 comprises 14 residues. Trimming stripped 3 bases from V and 0 bases from J, with 8 bases between. The CDR3 nucleotides are TGCGCCAGCAGCTACAGAGCTAGCACAGATACGCAGTATTTT. Protein sequence: CASSYRASTDTQYF.

The chain uses TRBV6-5 and TRBJ2-7; 9 bases are a match to TRBD1. The CDR3 length is 15 residues. Germline CDR1 is MNHEY and CDR2 is SVGAGI. The J segment lost 5 bases and the V segment lost 7 bases, leaving 12 bases of the junction unmatched. Here the CDR3 DNA reads TGTGCCAGCAAAGCCCCGGGGACAGGGAGGCACGAGCAGTACTTC. Its translation: CASKAPGTGRHEQYF.

The genes are TRBV5-1 and TRBJ1-6; D is ambiguous. The CDR3 extends over 15 amino acids. The germline V and J ends were trimmed by 4 bases and 6 bases, with 14 bases remaining between them. Germline loops: CDR1 SGHRS, CDR2 YFSETQ. CDR3: CASSIDRAFNSPLHF. CDR3 DNA sequence: TGCGCCAGCAGCATTGACCGGGCGTTTAATTCACCCCTCCACTTT.

The rearrangement uses TRBV7-2 and TRBJ2-3; TRBD2 agrees at 7 bases. CDR3 size: 15 residues. Germline V gene data show CDR1 as SGHTA and CDR2 as FQGNSA. The trim removed 5 bases at V and 1 base at J, leaving 6 bases unmatched. CDR3 region: CASSPVAGGTDTQYF. The DNA for the CDR3 is TGTGCCAGCAGCCCGGTAGCGGGTGGCACAGATACGCAGTATTTT.

J is TRBJ2-3 and V is TRBV10-2; tentatively, D is TRBD2 (5 bases). Germline V gives CDR1 WSHSY, CDR2 SAAADI. The V and J ends lost 6 bases and 1 base respectively, with 11 bases between them. CDR3 size: 14 residues. The CDR3 coding sequence is TGCGCCAGCAGCTCCCTGGAGGGCACAGATACGCAGTATTTT. Its translation is CASSSLEGTDTQYF.

The genes are TRBV6-1 and TRBJ2-3; 11 nucleotides agree with TRBD2. This CDR3 region has 16 residues. The germline CDR1 and CDR2 sequences are MNHNS and SASEGT. With 4 bases clipped from V and 5 bases from J, the junction kept 8 bases outside the gene matches. DNA of the CDR3: TGTGCCAGCAGTGGATCTAGCGGGGGGACCCTAGATACGCAGTATTTT. This translates into CASSGSSGGTLDTQYF.